The sequence of this T cell receptor (beta chain) was determined in a study of response to subunit inactivated influenza vaccine. Trimming removed 6 bases at V and 2 bases at J, with 10 bases between. Germline V CDR1 and CDR2: MDHEN, SYDVKM. This CDR3 has 14 amino acids. TCRdb re-called the RT-PCR reads through MiXCR, storing one row per CDR3 protein. The data hold roughly 500,000 distinct CDR3 sequences, with 25% observed a single time. The rearrangement uses TRBV28 and TRBJ2-2; D is ambiguous. The sequences come from CD4+ T cells sorted from PBMCs, collected approximately 5 days after vaccination. The sequence was collected from a man between 45 and 60 years old who received an inactivated influenza vaccine. Here the CDR3 DNA reads TGTGCCAGCAGGGTCAGCACTAACACCGGGGAGCTGTTTTTT. It codes for CASRVSTNTGELFF.